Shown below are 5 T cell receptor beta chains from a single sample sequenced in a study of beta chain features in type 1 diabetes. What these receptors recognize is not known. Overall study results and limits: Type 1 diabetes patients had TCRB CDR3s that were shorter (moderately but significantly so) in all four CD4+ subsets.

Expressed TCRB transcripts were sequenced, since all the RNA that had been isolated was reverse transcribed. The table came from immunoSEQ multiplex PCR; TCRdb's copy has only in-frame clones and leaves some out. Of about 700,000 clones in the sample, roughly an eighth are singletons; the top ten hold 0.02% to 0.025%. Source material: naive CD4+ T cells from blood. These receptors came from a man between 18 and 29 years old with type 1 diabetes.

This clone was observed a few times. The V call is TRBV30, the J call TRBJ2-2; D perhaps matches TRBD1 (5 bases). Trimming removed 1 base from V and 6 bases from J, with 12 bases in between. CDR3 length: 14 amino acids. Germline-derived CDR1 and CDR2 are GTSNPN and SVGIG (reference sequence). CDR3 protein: CAWSARQLPGELFF. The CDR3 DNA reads TGTGCCTGGAGTGCGAGACAGCTGCCCGGGGAGCTGTTTTTT.

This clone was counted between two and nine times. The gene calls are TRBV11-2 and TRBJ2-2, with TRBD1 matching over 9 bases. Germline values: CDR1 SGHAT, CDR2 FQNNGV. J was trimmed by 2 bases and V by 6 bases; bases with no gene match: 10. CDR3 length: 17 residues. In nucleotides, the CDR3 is TGTGCCAGCAGGGGTTGGACAGGGGACAGTAACACCGGGGAGCTGTTTTTT. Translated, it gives CASRGWTGDSNTGELFF.

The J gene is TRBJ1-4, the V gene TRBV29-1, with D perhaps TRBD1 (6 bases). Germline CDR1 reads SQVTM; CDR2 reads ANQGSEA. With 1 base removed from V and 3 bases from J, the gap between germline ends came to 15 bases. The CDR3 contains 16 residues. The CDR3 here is CSVEAAGEGPNEKLFF. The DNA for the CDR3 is TGCAGCGTTGAAGCGGCAGGGGAGGGTCCTAATGAAAAACTGTTTTTT.

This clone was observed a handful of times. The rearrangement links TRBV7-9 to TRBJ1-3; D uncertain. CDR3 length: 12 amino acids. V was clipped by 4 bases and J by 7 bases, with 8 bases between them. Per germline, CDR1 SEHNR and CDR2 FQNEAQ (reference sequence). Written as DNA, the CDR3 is TGTGCCAGCAGCTCCTCGGTGAACACCATATATTTT. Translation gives CASSSSVNTIYF. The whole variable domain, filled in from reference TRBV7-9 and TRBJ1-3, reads DTGVSQNPRHKITKRGQNVTFRCDPISEHNRLYWYRQTLGQGPEFLTYFQNEAQLEKSRLLSDRFSAERPKGSFSTLEIQRTEQGDSAMYLCASSSSVNTIYFGEGSWLTVV.

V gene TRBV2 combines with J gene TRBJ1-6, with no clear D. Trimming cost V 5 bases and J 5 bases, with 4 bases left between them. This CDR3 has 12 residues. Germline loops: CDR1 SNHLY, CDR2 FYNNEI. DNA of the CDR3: TGTGCCAGCAGTTCAGATAATTCACCCCTCCACTTT. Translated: CASSSDNSPLHF.